The rows below give T cell receptor beta chains drawn from one sample of a study of spatial heterogeneity in lung cancer. TCRdb re-called the 5' RACE reads through MiXCR, storing one row per CDR3 protein. The sample consists of 40,000 or so distinct CDR3 sequences, around 7% of them appearing once. The source was PBMCs, collected at surgery. The receptors stem from a male donor with early-stage non-small cell lung cancer. The CDR3 runs from the conserved cysteine through the conserved F or W. A D gene is named only where the DNA matches it firmly. The size of a clone is reported for some rows only, either as once, few or many, or as a class for expanded clones.

j_call v_call d_call clone_size cdr3_aa cdr3_nt
TRBJ1-2 TRBV3-1 . many CASSLSTWKSGYTF TGTGCCAGCAGCCTTTCCACCTGGAAGAGTGGCTACACCTTC
TRBJ1-6 TRBV7-2 TRBD1 many CASSSQQGNSPLHF TGTGCCAGCAGCTCACAACAGGGGAATTCACCCCTCCACTTT
TRBJ2-1 TRBV5-1 . . CASSSDWENYNEQFF TGCGCCAGCAGCTCGGACTGGGAAAACTACAATGAGCAGTTCTTC
TRBJ1-5 TRBV19 . many CASTLSQSNQPQHF TGTGCCAGTACCCTCAGCCAAAGCAATCAGCCCCAGCATTTT
TRBJ2-1 TRBV20-1 . many CSARDPRSYNEQFF TGCAGTGCTAGAGATCCGCGGTCCTACAATGAGCAGTTCTTC
TRBJ2-2 TRBV7-9 TRBD2 . CASSSPSAGGTIGELFF TGTGCCAGCAGCTCTCCCTCCGCGGGGGGAACTATCGGGGAGCTGTTTTTT
TRBJ2-1 TRBV7-3 . many CASTLSGALNEQFF TGTGCCAGCACCCTTTCGGGAGCCCTCAATGAGCAGTTCTTC
TRBJ2-5 TRBV19 TRBD1 . CASSGQGFGETQYF TGTGCCAGCTCGGGACAGGGTTTCGGAGAGACCCAGTACTTC
TRBJ2-1 TRBV29-1 . many CSVDGQGNEQFF TGCAGCGTTGATGGTCAGGGCAATGAGCAGTTCTTC
TRBJ1-6 TRBV7-2 . many CASSLAHRARNSPLHF TGTGCCAGCAGCTTAGCCCACAGGGCTAGGAATTCACCCCTCCACTTT
TRBJ2-3 TRBV4-3 . . CASSENTQYF TGCGCCAGCAGCGAGAATACGCAGTATTTT
TRBJ1-1 TRBV5-1 . many CASSLDAGLNTEAFF TGCGCCAGCAGCTTGGATGCGGGGCTAAACACTGAAGCTTTCTTT
TRBJ2-7 TRBV5-6 TRBD1 . CASSTGGSYEQYF TGTGCCAGCAGCACAGGGGGCTCCTACGAGCAGTACTTC
TRBJ2-1 TRBV12-3/TRBV12-4 . few CASSLNRGRKRNEQFF TGTGCCAGCAGTCTTAACCGGGGCAGAAAGCGCAATGAGCAGTTCTTC
TRBJ1-2 TRBV12-3/TRBV12-4 . many CASSTRSFYGYTF TGTGCCAGCAGTACCCGGTCATTCTATGGCTACACCTTC
TRBJ1-2 TRBV5-1 . many CASKRSTGAYGYTF TGCGCCAGCAAGAGATCCACGGGAGCCTATGGCTACACCTTC
TRBJ2-7 TRBV12-3/TRBV12-4 . . CASSLSDRSYEQYF TGTGCCAGCAGCCTGTCAGACAGATCCTACGAGCAGTACTTC
TRBJ2-1 TRBV5-1 TRBD2 many CASSPGTSGSSYNEQFF TGCGCCAGCAGCCCAGGGACTAGCGGGAGCTCCTACAATGAGCAGTTCTTC
TRBJ2-5 TRBV29-1 . many CSVEVTGTVTQYF TGCAGCGTTGAAGTTACAGGGACGGTTACCCAGTACTTC
TRBJ1-4 TRBV20-1 TRBD1 many CSVKGQGRKLFF TGCAGTGTCAAGGGACAGGGGCGGAAACTGTTTTTT
TRBJ2-1 TRBV6-2/TRBV6-3 TRBD2 few CASSSEALLADEQFF TGTGCCAGCAGTTCCGAAGCGTTACTAGCGGATGAGCAGTTCTTC
TRBJ1-1 TRBV11-3 . many CASSLDRPSRGAFF TGTGCCAGCAGCTTAGATCGTCCATCAAGGGGAGCTTTCTTT
TRBJ2-7 TRBV7-2 TRBD1 . CASRKTGEGEQYF TGTGCCAGCAGGAAGACAGGGGAAGGCGAGCAGTACTTC
TRBJ2-1 TRBV7-9 . many CASSLSEREQFF TGTGCCAGCAGCTTAAGCGAGCGCGAGCAGTTCTTC
TRBJ1-5 TRBV7-9 . many CASSFRDQPQHF TGTGCCAGCAGCTTCAGGGATCAGCCCCAGCATTTT
TRBJ2-2 TRBV6-4 TRBD1 many CASSEQGTGELFF TGTGCCAGCAGCGAACAGGGGACCGGGGAGCTGTTTTTT
TRBJ1-2 TRBV20-1 . . CSAYRDAGSYTF TGCAGTGCTTACCGGGACGCCGGGAGCTACACCTTC
TRBJ1-1 TRBV7-2 TRBD1 few CASSRQGTGTEAFF TGTGCCAGCAGTCGACAGGGGACTGGTACTGAAGCTTTCTTT
TRBJ2-1 TRBV6-4 . many CASSVVGGHNEQFF TGTGCCAGCAGTGTGGTCGGGGGCCACAATGAGCAGTTCTTC
TRBJ2-7 TRBV7-9 . many CASGYEQYF TGTGCCAGCGGCTACGAGCAGTACTTC
TRBJ2-5 TRBV10-3 TRBD2 many CAISDAGRAQETQYF TGTGCCATCAGTGATGCCGGGAGGGCCCAAGAGACCCAGTACTTC
TRBJ1-4 TRBV5-1 . . CASRAPLGTNEKPFF TGCGCCAGCAGAGCGCCTCTGGGGACTAATGAAAAACCGTTTTTT
TRBJ2-2 TRBV7-3 TRBD1 few CASSLTAQGAFTGELFF TGTGCCAGCAGCTTAACCGCACAGGGGGCTTTCACCGGGGAGCTGTTTTTT
TRBJ1-5 TRBV6-1 . . CASSAGPGGNQPQHF TGTGCCAGCAGTGCCGGCCCTGGCGGCAATCAGCCCCAGCATTTT
TRBJ2-5 TRBV24-1 . many CATRDLPGPDQETQYF TGTGCCACCCGGGACCTTCCGGGACCGGACCAAGAGACCCAGTACTTC
TRBJ2-7 TRBV20-1 . many CSARVARAGIYEQYF TGCAGTGCTAGAGTGGCTAGGGCGGGTATCTACGAGCAGTACTTC
TRBJ2-7 TRBV19 TRBD1 . CASSIVRTGANSYEQYF TGTGCCAGTAGTATAGTACGTACAGGGGCGAATTCCTACGAGCAGTACTTC
TRBJ1-1 TRBV6-5 . many CASSPSRGSTEAFF TGTGCCAGCAGTCCGTCCAGGGGTAGCACTGAAGCTTTCTTT
TRBJ1-6 TRBV11-2 . few CASSLKPGRDNSPLHF TGTGCCAGCAGCTTAAAGCCCGGCAGGGATAATTCACCCCTCCACTTT
TRBJ1-1 TRBV12-3/TRBV12-4 . many CASTVTPGGWNTEAFF TGTGCCAGCACCGTGACTCCCGGGGGATGGAACACTGAAGCTTTCTTT
TRBJ2-3 TRBV7-9 . many CASSSPPAVDTQYF TGTGCCAGCAGCTCCCCCCCAGCTGTTGATACGCAGTATTTT
TRBJ1-1 TRBV10-3 . many CAISDRGNTEAFF TGTGCCATCAGTGATAGGGGGAACACTGAAGCTTTCTTT
TRBJ2-2 TRBV12-3/TRBV12-4 . few CASIWGTNTGELFF TGTGCCAGCATATGGGGAACGAACACCGGGGAGCTGTTTTTT
TRBJ2-1 TRBV20-1 TRBD2 few CSARVPGTSGDNEQFF TGCAGTGCTAGGGTGCCTGGGACTAGCGGGGACAATGAGCAGTTCTTC
TRBJ1-5 TRBV10-3 TRBD1 many CAIRGTEDQPQHF TGTGCCATCAGAGGGACAGAGGATCAGCCCCAGCATTTT
TRBJ1-2 TRBV20-1 . . CSASSLLNYGYTF TGCAGTGCCTCCAGCCTATTAAACTATGGCTACACCTTC
TRBJ2-1 TRBV7-8 TRBD2 few CASSLAGVNEQFF TGTGCCAGCAGCTTGGCGGGAGTCAATGAGCAGTTCTTC
TRBJ2-3 TRBV7-8 . many CASSHFSGTRDTQYF TGTGCCAGCAGCCACTTTTCGGGGACTCGCGATACGCAGTATTTT
TRBJ2-3 TRBV7-6 . many CASSLGTDTQYF TGTGCCAGCAGCTTAGGCACAGATACGCAGTATTTT
TRBJ2-1 TRBV20-1 TRBD2 . CSARVRLAAEQFF TGCAGTGCTAGAGTACGACTAGCGGCTGAGCAGTTCTTC
TRBJ1-1 TRBV2 . many CATYNTEAFF TGTGCCACCTACAACACTGAAGCTTTCTTT
TRBJ1-1 TRBV19 . . CASGSPANTEAFF TGTGCCAGTGGGTCCCCGGCGAACACTGAAGCTTTCTTT